This TCR beta chain was sequenced in a study of blood T cell repertoires in COVID-19. For the study at large: Sources were T cells, B-cell-depleted T cells, or PBMCs; the material itself was cDNA or gDNA.

Data came from immunoSEQ multiplex PCR; TCRdb stores just in-frame clones and leaves some out. The table shows about 61,000 clones, with 70% to 90% occurring only once. This CDR3 contains 12 residues. V was trimmed by 0 bases and J by 7 bases, leaving 7 bases between them. Germline V gives CDR1 SGHVS, CDR2 FQNEAQ. Sequencing used peripheral blood. This receptor was obtained from a human donor in a cohort sampled during active COVID-19. This rearrangement joins TRBV7-8 to TRBJ2-7; D call uncertain. The CDR3 bases are TGTGCCAGCAGCTTAGCCAGTTGGGAGCAGTACTTC. Amino acids: CASSLASWEQYF.